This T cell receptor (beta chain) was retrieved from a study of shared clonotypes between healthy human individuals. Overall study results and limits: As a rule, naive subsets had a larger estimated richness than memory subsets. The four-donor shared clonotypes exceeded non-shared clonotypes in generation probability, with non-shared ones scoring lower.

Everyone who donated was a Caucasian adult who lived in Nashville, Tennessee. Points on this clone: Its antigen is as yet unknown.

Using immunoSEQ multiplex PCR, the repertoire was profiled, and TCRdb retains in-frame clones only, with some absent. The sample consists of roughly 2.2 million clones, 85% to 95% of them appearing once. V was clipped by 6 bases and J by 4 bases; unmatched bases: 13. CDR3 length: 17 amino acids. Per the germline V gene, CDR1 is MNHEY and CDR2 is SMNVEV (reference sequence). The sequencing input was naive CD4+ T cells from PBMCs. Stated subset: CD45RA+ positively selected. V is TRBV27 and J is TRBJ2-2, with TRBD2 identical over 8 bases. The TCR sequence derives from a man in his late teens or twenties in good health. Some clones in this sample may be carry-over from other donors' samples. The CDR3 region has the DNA TGTGCCAGCAGCCCTATCGGGGGGGGCGACGCCACCGGGGAGCTGTTTTTT. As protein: CASSPIGGGDATGELFF.